This T cell receptor beta chain was obtained from a study of high-grade serous ovarian cancer treatment subgroups. Study-wide background: Mean per sample: around 14,000 reads, just under 7,500 unique TCR beta rearrangements.

Looked up from germline, CDR1 is SQVTM and CDR2 is ANQGSEA. Trimming at V came to 6 bases and at J to 5 bases, leaving 4 bases not matched to a gene. This CDR3 has 12 amino acids. This clone was seen a handful of times. The antigen remains unidentified. Study-level points and caveats: Repertoire similarity ranged about 0.11 to 0.8 between tumors of one patient. CDR1 and CDR2 were left unanalyzed; analyses focused on CDR3. Without spatial data, bulk sequencing limits insight into HGSC tumor diversity.

The assay was immunoSEQ multiplex PCR, and TCRdb's table has in-frame clones only and misses some. The data show about 30,000 clones, with about 88% seen just once and 2.1% held by the top ten. Tumor samples were taken before definitive surgery or chemotherapy. The sequenced material came from tumor tissue. The V gene is TRBV29-1, the J gene TRBJ1-5, with TRBD1 matching 7 bases. This TCR derives from a human donor with high-grade serous ovarian cancer. CDR3 DNA sequence: TGCAGCGTAGGACAGGAAGATCAGCCCCAGCATTTT. Translating gives CSVGQEDQPQHF.